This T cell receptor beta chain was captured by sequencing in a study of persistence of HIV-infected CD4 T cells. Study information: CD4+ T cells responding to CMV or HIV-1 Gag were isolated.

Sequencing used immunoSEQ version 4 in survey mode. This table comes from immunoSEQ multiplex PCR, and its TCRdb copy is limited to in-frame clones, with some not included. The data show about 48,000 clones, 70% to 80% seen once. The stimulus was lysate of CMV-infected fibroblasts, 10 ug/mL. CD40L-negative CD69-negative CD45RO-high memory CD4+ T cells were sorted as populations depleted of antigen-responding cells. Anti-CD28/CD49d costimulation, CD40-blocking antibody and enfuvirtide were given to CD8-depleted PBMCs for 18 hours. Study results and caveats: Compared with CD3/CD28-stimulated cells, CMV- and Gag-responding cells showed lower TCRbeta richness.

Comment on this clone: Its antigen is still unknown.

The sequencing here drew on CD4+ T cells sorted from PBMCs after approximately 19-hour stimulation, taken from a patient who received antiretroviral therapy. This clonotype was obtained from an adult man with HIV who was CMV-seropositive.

The CDR3 DNA sequence: TGCGCCAGCAGCCAAGATTGGGCGGCGCGGGGTCAGCCCCAGCATTTT. Translation: CASSQDWAARGQPQHF. The chain uses TRBV4-3 and TRBJ1-5, with D uncertain. CDR3 length: 16 amino acids. Trimming pared 0 bases from V and 6 bases from J, leaving 15 bases between. Looked up from germline, CDR1 is LGHNA and CDR2 is YSLEER.